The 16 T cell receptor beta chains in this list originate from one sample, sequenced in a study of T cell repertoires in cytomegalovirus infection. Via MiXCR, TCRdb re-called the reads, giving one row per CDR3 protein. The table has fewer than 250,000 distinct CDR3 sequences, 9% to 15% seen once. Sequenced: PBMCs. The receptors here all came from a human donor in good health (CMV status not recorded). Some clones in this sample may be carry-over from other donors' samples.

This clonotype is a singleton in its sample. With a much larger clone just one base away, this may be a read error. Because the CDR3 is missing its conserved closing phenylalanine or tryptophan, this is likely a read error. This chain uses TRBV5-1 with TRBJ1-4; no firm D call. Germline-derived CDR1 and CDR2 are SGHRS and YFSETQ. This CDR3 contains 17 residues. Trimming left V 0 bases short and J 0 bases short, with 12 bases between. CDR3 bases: TGCGCCAGCAGCTTGGAGGGTTCGGGTGCAACTAATGAAAAACTGTTTTAT. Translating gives CASSLEGSGATNEKLFY.

DNA for the CDR3: TGCAGCGCGGGGGAGCTAGCCAAAAACATTCAGTACTTC. The encoded protein is CSAGELAKNIQYF. V and J are TRBV29-1 and TRBJ2-4; tentative D call: TRBD2 (6 bases). Trimming removed 7 bases at V and 0 bases at J, with 10 bases between. The CDR3 spans 13 residues. Germline CDR1 SQVTM, CDR2 ANQGSEA.

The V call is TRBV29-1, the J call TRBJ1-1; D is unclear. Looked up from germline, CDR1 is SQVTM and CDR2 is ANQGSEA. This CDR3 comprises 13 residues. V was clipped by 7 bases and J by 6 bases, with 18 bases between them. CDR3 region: CSAGRPRYAEAFF. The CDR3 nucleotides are TGCAGCGCCGGGCGGCCCAGATACGCTGAAGCTTTCTTT.

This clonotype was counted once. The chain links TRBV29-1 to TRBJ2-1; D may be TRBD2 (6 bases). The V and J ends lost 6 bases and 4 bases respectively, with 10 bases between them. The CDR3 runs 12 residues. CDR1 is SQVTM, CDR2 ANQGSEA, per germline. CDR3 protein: CSVSGGYNEQFF. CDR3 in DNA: TGCAGCGTGTCTGGGGGGTACAATGAGCAGTTCTTC.

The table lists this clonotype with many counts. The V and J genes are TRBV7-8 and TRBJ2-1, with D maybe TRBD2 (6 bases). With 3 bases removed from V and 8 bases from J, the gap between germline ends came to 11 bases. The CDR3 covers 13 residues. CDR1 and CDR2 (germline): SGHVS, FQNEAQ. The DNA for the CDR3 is TGTGCCAGCAGCTTTGGCGGGACGGATGAGCAGTTCTTC. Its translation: CASSFGGTDEQFF.

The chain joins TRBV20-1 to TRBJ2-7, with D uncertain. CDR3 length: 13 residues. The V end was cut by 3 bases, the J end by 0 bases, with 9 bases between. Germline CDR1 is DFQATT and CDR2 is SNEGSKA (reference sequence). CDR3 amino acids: CSARASPSYEQYF. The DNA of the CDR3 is TGCAGTGCTAGGGCTTCCCCCTCCTACGAGCAGTACTTC.

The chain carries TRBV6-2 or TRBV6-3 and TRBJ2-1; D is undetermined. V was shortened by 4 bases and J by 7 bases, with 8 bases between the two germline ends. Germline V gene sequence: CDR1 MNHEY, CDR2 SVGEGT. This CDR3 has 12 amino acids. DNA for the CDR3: TGTGCCAGCAGTTTCTGGGAAAATGAGCAGTTCTTC. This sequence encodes CASSFWENEQFF.

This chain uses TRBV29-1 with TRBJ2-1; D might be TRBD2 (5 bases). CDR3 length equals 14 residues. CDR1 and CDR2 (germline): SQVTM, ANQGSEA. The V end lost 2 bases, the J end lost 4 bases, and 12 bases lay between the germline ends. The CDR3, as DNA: TGCAGCGTTGAACCGCGGGTAGGGTACAATGAGCAGTTCTTC. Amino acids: CSVEPRVGYNEQFF.

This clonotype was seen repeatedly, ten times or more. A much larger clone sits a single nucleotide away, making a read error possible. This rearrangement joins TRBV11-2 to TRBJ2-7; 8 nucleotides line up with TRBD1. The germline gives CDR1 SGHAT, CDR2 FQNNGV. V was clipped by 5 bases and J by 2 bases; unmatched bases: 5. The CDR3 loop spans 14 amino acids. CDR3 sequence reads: CASSPGQGTYEQYF. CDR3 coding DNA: TGTGCCAGCAGCCCAGGACAGGGCACCTACGAGCAGTACTTC. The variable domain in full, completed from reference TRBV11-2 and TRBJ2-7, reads EAGVAQSPRYKIIEKRQSVAFWCNPISGHATLYWYQQILGQGPKLLIQFQNNGVVDDSQLPKDRFSAERLKGVDSTLKIQPAKLEDSAVYLCASSPGQGTYEQYFGPGTRLTVT.

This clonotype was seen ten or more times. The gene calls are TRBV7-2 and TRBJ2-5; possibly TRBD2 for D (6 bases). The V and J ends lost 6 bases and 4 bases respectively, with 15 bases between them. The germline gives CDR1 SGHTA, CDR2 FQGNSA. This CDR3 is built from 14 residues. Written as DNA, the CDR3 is TGTGCCAGCAGTTTTACCGGCGGGGTAGAGACCCAGTACTTC. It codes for CASSFTGGVETQYF.

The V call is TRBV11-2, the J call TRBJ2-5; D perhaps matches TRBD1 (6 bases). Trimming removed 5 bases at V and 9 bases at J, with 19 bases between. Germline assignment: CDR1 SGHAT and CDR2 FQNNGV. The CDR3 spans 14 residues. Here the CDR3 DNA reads TGTGCCAGCAGCATTTCCCGGGACAAGAGGTCCCAGTACTTC. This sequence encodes CASSISRDKRSQYF.

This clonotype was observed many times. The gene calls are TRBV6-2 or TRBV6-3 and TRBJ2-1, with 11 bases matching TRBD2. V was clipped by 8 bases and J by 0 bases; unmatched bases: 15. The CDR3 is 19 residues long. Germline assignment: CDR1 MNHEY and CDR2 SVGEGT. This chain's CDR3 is CASGDSGTSGASSYNEQFF. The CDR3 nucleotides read TGTGCCAGCGGGGATTCCGGGACTAGCGGAGCTAGCTCCTACAATGAGCAGTTCTTC.

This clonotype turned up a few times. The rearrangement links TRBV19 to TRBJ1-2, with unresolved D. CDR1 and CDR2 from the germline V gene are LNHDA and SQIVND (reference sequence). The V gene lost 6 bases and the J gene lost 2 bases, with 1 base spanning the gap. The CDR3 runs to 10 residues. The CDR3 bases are TGTGCCAGTAGAAACTATGGCTACACCTTC. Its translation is CASRNYGYTF.

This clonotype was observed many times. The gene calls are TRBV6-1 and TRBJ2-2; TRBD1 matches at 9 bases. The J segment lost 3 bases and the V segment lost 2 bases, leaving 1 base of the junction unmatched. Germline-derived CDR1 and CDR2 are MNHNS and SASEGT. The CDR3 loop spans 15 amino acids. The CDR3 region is CASSETGGDTGELFF. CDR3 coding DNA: TGTGCCAGCAGTGAAACAGGGGGCGACACCGGGGAGCTGTTTTTT.

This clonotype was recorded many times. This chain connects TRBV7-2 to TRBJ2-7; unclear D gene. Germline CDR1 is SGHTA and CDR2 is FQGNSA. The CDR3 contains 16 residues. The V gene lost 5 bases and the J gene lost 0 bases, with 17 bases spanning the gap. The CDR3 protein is CASSPSDLSSSYEQYF. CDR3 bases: TGTGCCAGCAGCCCTTCCGATCTGAGTAGCTCCTACGAGCAGTACTTC. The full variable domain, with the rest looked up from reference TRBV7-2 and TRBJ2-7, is GAGVSQSPSNKVTEKGKDVELRCDPISGHTALYWYRQSLGQGLEFLIYFQGNSAPDKSGLPSDRFSAERTGGSVSTLTIQRTQQEDSAVYLCASSPSDLSSSYEQYFGPGTRLTVT.

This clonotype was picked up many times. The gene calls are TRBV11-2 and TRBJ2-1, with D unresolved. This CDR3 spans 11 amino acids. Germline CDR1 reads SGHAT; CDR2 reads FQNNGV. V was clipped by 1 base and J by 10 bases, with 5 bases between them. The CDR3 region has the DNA TGTGCCAGCAGCTTAGGTCAAGAGCAGTTCTTC. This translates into CASSLGQEQFF.